This T cell receptor (beta chain) was identified during a study of shared clonotypes between healthy human individuals. Notes on the study in general: Across a handful of donors, naive CD4 shared 5% to 6.5%, naive CD8 more than 3%, memory CD4 2% to 2.5%, memory CD8 more than 0.35%. Among the subsets, naive ones generally showed larger estimated richness than memory ones. The study found lower generation probabilities in non-shared clonotypes than in those shared by all four donors. Researchers sampled only blood; tissue repertoires likely differ.

Regarding this clone: The antigen remains undetermined. Other nucleotide sequences from this sample produce the same CDR3.

CD8 cells classed as naive were CD45RO-negative and positively selected for CCR7, excluding terminally differentiated effector memory CD45RA+ cells. The assay was immunoSEQ multiplex PCR, and TCRdb's table has in-frame clones only and misses some. Counted here are hundreds of thousands of clones, about 95% occurring once; the ten biggest clones make up about 0.11%. The germline gives CDR1 MNHEY, CDR2 SMNVEV (reference sequence). The CDR3 contains 12 residues. Trimming at V came to 10 bases and at J to 5 bases, leaving 4 bases not matched to a gene. This clonotype was obtained from a woman in her twenties or thirties in good health. J is TRBJ2-7 and V is TRBV27, with 11 bases lining up with TRBD1. Sequenced input: naive CD8+ T cells sorted from blood. The CDR3, as DNA: TGTGCCACCCGGACAGGGGGCGACGAGCAGTACTTC. Amino acids: CATRTGGDEQYF.